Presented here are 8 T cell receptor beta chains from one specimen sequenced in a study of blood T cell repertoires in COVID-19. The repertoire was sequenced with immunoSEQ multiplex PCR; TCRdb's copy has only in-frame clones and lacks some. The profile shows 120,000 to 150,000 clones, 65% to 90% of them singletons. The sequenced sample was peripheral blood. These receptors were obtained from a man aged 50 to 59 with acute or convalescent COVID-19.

The CDR3 here is CATQDRGQGPQHF. Written as DNA, the CDR3 is TGTGCCACCCAGGACAGGGGTCAGGGGCCCCAGCATTTT. This chain uses TRBV6-5 with TRBJ1-5, with 9 bases fitting TRBD1. Germline-derived CDR1 and CDR2 are MNHEY and SVGAGI. The CDR3 totals 13 residues. The J segment lost 9 bases and the V segment lost 10 bases, leaving 10 bases of the junction unmatched.

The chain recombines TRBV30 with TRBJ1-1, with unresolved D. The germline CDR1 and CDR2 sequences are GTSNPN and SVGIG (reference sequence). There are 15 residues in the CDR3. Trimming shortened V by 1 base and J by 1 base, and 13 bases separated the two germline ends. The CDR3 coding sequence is TGTGCCTGGAGTGGTTCAGTCTCAAGGAACACTGAAGCTTTCTTT. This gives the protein CAWSGSVSRNTEAFF.

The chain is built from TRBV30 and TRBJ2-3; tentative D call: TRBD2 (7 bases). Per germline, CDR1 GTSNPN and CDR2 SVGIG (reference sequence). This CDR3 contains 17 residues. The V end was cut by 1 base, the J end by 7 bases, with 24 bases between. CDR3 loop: CAWSAPVLGGPVNTQYF. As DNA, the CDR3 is TGTGCCTGGAGTGCCCCAGTTCTCGGGGGGCCGGTAAATACGCAGTATTTT.

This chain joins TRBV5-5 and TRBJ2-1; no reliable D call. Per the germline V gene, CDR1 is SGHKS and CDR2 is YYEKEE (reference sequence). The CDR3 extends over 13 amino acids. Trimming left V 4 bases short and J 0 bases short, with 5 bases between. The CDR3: CASSLYSYNEQFF. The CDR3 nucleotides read TGTGCCAGCAGCCTGTACTCCTACAATGAGCAGTTCTTC.

The CDR3 sequence is CASSTLGSNEQFF. The CDR3 coding sequence is TGTGCCAGCTCAACCCTGGGCAGCAATGAGCAGTTCTTC. This chain uses TRBV18 with TRBJ2-1; D is uncertain. Looked up from germline, CDR1 is KGHSH and CDR2 is LQKENI. V was trimmed by 5 bases and J by 6 bases, leaving 11 bases between them. This CDR3 comprises 13 residues.

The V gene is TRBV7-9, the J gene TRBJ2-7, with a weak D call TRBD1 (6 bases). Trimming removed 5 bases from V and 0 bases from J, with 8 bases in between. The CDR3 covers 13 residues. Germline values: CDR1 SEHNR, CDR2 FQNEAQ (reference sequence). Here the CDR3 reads CASSPDSSYEQYF. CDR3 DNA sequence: TGTGCCAGCAGCCCGGACAGCTCCTACGAGCAGTACTTC.

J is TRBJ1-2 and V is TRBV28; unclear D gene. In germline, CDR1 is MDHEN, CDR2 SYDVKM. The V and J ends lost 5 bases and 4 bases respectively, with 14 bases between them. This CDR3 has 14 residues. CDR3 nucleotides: TGTGCCAGCAGTCTCCACGGGGTCGCCTATGGCTACACCTTC. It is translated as CASSLHGVAYGYTF.

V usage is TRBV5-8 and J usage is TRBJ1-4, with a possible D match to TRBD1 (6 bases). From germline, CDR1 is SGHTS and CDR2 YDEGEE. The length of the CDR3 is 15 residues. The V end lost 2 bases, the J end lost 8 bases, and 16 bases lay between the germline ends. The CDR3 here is CASSFGGGQGEKLFF. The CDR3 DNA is TGTGCCAGCAGCTTCGGCGGGGGGCAAGGGGAAAAACTGTTTTTT.